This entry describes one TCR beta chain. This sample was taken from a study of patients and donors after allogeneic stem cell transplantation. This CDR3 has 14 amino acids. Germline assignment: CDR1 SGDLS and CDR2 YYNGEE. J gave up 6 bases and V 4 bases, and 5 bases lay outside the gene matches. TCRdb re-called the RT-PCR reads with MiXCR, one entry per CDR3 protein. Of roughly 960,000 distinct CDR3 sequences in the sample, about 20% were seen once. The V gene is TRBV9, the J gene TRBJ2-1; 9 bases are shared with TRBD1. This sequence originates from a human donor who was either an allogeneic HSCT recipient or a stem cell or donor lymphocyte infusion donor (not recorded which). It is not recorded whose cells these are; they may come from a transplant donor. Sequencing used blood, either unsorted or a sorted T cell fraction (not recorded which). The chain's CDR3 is CASSPNRGRNEQFF. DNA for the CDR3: TGTGCCAGCAGCCCCAACAGGGGGCGCAATGAGCAGTTCTTC.